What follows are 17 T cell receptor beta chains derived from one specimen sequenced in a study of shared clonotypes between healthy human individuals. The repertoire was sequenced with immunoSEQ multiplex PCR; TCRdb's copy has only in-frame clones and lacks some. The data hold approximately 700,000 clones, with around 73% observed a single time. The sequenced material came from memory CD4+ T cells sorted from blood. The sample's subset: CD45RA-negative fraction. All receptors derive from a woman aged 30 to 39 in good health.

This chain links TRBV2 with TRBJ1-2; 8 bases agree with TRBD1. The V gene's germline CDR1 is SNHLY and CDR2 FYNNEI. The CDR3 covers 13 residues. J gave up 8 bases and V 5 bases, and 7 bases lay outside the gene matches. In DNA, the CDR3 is TGTGCCAGCAGTCCTGACAGGGGAAGCGGCTACACCTTC. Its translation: CASSPDRGSGYTF.

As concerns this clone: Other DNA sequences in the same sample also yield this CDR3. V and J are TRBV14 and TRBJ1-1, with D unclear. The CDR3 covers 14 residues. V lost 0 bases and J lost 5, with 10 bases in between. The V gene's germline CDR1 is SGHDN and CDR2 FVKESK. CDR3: CASSQDYSGTEAFF. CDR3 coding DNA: TGTGCCAGCAGCCAAGATTATTCCGGGACTGAAGCTTTCTTT.

CDR3 residues: CASSGGQGAGNTIYF. The CDR3 coding sequence is TGTGCCAGCAGTGGCGGACAGGGTGCTGGAAACACCATATATTTT. The chain joins TRBV6-1 to TRBJ1-3; 8 bases fit TRBD1. V lost 4 bases, J lost 2 bases, and 4 bases stayed unmatched. The CDR3 has 15 amino acids. CDR1 and CDR2 from the germline V gene are MNHNS and SASEGT.

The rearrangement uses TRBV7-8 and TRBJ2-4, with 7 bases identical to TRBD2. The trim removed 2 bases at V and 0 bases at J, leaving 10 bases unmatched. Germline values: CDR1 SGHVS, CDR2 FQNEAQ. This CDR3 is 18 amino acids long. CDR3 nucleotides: TGTGCCAGCAGCTTACGCGGGAGCAGTGGGGTAGCCAAAAACATTCAGTACTTC. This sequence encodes CASSLRGSSGVAKNIQYF.

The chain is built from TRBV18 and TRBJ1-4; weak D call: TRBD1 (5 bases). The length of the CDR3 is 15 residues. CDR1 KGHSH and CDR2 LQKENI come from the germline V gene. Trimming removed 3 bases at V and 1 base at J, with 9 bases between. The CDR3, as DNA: TGTGCCAGCTCACCCACGGGGGGAACTAATGAAAAACTGTTTTTT. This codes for CASSPTGGTNEKLFF. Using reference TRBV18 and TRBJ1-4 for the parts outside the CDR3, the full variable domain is NAGVMQNPRHLVRRRGQEARLRCSPMKGHSHVYWYRQLPEEGLKFMVYLQKENIIDESGMPKERFSAEFPKEGPSILRIQQVVRGDSAAYFCASSPTGGTNEKLFFGSGTQLSVL.

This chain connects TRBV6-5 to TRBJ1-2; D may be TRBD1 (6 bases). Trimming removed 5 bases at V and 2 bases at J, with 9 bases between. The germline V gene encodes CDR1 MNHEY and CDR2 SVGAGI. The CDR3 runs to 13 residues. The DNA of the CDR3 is TGTGCCAGCAGTATACAGGGAAACTATGGCTACACCTTC. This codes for CASSIQGNYGYTF.

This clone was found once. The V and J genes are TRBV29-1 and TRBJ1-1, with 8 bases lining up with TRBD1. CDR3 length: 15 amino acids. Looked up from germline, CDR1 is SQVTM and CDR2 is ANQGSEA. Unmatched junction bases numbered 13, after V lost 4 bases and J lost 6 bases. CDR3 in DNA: TGCAGCGTTGCCTCCCCCAGGGGGCGCAGCGCTGAAGCTTTCTTT. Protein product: CSVASPRGRSAEAFF.

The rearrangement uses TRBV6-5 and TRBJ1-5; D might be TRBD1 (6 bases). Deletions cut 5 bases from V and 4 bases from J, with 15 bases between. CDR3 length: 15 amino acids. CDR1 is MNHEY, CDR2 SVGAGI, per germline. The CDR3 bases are TGTGCCAGCAGTGTTGGGGGCGTAGCAAATCAGCCCCAGCATTTT. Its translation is CASSVGGVANQPQHF.

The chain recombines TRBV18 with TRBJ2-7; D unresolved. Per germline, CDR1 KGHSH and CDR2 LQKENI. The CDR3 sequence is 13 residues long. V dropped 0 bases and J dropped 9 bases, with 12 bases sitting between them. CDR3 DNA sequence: TGTGCCAGCTCACCACCGTCGTCCGGTTGGCAGTACTTC. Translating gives CASSPPSSGWQYF.

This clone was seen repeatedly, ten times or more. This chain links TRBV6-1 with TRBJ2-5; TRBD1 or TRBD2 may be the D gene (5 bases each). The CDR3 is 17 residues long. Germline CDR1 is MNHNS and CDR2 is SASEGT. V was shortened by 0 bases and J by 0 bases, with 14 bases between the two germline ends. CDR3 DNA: TGTGCCAGCAGTGAAGCTGGGACGGGAAGATACCAAGAGACCCAGTACTTC. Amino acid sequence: CASSEAGTGRYQETQYF.

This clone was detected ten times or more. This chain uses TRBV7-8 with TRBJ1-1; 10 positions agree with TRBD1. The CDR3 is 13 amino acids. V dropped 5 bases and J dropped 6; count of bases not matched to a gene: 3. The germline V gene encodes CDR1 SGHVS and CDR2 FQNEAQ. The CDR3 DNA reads TGTGCCAGCAGCCCAGGGACAGGGGCTGAAGCTTTCTTT. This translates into CASSPGTGAEAFF.

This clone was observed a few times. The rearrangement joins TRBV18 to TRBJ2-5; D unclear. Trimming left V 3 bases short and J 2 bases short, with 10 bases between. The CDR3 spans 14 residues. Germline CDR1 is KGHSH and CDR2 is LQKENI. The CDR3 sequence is CASSPNSAQETQYF. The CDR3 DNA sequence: TGTGCCAGCTCACCCAATTCGGCACAAGAGACCCAGTACTTC.

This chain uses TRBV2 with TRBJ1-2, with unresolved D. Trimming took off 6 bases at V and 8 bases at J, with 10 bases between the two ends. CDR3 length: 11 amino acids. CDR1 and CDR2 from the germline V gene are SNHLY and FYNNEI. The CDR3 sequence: CASRYSGGYTF. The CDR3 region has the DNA TGTGCCAGCAGGTACTCTGGGGGCTACACCTTC.

Here the CDR3 DNA reads TGTGCCAGCAGTTCCACAGGGGCAGGGGAATACGAGCAGTACTTC. Translating gives CASSSTGAGEYEQYF. This sequence joins TRBV28 and TRBJ2-7; TRBD1 aligns across 7 bases. Germline CDR1 reads MDHEN; CDR2 reads SYDVKM. V was clipped by 4 bases and J by 4 bases; unmatched bases: 10. The CDR3 totals 15 residues. The whole variable domain, filled in from reference TRBV28 and TRBJ2-7, reads DVKVTQSSRYLVKRTGEKVFLECVQDMDHENMFWYRQDPGLGLRLIYFSYDVKMKEKGDIPEGYSVSREKKERFSLILESASTNQTSMYLCASSSTGAGEYEQYFGPGTRLTVT.

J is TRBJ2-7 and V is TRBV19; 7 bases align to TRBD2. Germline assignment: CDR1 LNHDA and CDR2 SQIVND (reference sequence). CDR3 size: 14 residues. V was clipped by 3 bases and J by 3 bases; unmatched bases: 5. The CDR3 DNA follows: TGTGCCAGTAGTATTCCCGGACTAGGCTACGAGCAGTACTTC. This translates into CASSIPGLGYEQYF.

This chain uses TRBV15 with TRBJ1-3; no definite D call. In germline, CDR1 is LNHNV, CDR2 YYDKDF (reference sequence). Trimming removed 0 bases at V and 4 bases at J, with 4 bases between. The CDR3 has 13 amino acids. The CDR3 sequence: CATSRDPGNTIYF. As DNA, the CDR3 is TGTGCCACCAGCAGAGATCCAGGAAACACCATATATTTT.

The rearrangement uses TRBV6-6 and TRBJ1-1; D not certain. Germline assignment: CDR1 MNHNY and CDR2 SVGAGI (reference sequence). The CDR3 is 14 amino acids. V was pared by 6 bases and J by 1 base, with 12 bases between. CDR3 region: CASRPPGENTEAFF. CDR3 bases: TGTGCCAGCAGGCCCCCCGGGGAGAACACTGAAGCTTTCTTT.